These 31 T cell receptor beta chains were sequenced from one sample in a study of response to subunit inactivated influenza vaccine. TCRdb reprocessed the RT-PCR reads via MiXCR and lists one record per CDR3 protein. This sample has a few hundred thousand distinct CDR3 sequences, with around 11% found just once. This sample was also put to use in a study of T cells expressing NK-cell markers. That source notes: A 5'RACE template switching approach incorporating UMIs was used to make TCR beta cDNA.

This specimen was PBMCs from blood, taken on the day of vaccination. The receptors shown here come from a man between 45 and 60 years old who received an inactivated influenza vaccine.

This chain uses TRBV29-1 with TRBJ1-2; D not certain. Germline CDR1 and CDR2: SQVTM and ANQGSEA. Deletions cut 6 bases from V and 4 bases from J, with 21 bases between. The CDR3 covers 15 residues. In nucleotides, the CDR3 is TGCAGCGTAGCGAAAGGGCAGTCTTCTATCTATGGCTACACCTTC. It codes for CSVAKGQSSIYGYTF.

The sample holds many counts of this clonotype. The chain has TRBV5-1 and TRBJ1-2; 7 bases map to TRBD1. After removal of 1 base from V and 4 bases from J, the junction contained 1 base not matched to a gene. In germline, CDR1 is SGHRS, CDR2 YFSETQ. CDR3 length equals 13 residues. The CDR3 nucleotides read TGCGCCAGCAGCTTGACAGGGGCCTATGGCTACACCTTC. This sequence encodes CASSLTGAYGYTF.

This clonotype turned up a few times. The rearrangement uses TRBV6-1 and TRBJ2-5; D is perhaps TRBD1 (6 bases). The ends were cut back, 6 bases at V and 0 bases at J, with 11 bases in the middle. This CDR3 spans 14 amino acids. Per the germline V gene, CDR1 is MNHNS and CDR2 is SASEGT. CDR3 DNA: TGTGCCAGCAGCCGCAGGGGAAACCAAGAGACCCAGTACTTC. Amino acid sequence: CASSRRGNQETQYF.

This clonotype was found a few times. Written as DNA, the CDR3 is TGCGCCAGCAGCACGGACAGGGGTGTCTTGAGGAACAATGAGCAGTTCTTC. Translating it yields CASSTDRGVLRNNEQFF. This chain joins TRBV5-1 and TRBJ2-1, with 9 positions matching TRBD1. Trimming removed 4 bases from V and 5 bases from J; junction bases left unmatched: 13. The CDR3 contains 17 residues. Germline V gene data show CDR1 as SGHRS and CDR2 as YFSETQ.

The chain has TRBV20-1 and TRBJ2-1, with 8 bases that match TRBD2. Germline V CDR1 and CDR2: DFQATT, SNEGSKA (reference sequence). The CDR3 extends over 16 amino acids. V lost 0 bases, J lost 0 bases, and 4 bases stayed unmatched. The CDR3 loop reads CSARDVLAVSYNEQFF. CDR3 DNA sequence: TGCAGTGCTAGAGATGTACTAGCGGTCTCCTACAATGAGCAGTTCTTC.

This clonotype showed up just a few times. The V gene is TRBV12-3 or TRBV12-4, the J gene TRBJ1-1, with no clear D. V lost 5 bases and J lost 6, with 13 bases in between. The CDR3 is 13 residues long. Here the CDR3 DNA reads TGTGCCAGCAGTACCTCGAACACAGCTGAAGCTTTCTTT. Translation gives CASSTSNTAEAFF.

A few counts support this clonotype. The DNA for the CDR3 is TGTGCCAGCAGCCAAGGGGTAGCGGGAAGAGATGAGCAGTTCTTC. Translating gives CASSQGVAGRDEQFF. The chain has TRBV6-2 or TRBV6-3 and TRBJ2-1; 8 nucleotides align to TRBD2. Germline V gene lookup returns CDR1 MNHEY and CDR2 SVGEGT. V lost 6 bases, J lost 8 bases, and 12 bases stayed unmatched. The CDR3 runs to 15 residues.

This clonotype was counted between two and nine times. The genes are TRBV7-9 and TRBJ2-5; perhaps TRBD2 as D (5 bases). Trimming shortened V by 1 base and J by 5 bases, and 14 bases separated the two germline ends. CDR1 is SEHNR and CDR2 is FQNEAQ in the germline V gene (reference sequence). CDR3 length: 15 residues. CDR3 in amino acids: CASSLVMGVGETQYF. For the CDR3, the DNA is TGTGCCAGCAGCTTAGTTATGGGAGTCGGGGAGACCCAGTACTTC.

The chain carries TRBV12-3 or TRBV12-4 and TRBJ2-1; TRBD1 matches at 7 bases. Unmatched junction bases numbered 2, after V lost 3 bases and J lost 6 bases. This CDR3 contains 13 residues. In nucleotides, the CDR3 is TGTGCCAGCAGTTTCGACAGGGCCAATGAGCAGTTCTTC. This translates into CASSFDRANEQFF.

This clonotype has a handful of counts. CDR3 loop: CSARDRPGSGNTIYF. The CDR3 nucleotides read TGCAGTGCTCGCGACAGGCCCGGCTCTGGAAACACCATATATTTT. The chain combines TRBV20-1 with TRBJ1-3; tentatively, D is TRBD1 (6 bases). V was shortened by 5 bases and J by 0 bases, with 14 bases between the two germline ends. CDR1 is DFQATT, CDR2 SNEGSKA, per germline (reference sequence). This CDR3 comprises 15 residues.

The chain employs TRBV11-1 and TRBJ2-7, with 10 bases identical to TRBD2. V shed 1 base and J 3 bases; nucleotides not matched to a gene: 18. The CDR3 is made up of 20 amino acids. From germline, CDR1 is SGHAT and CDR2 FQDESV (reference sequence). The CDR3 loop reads CASSLGGSSGSPSRRYEQYF. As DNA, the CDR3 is TGTGCCAGCAGCTTAGGGGGGTCTAGCGGGAGCCCCTCTAGGCGCTACGAGCAGTACTTC.

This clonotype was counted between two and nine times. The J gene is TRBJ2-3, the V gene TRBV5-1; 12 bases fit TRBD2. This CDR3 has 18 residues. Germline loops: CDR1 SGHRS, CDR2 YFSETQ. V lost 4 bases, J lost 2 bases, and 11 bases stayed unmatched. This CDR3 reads CASSRGLAGRTNTDTQYF. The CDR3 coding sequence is TGCGCCAGCAGCCGGGGACTAGCGGGTAGAACAAACACAGATACGCAGTATTTT.

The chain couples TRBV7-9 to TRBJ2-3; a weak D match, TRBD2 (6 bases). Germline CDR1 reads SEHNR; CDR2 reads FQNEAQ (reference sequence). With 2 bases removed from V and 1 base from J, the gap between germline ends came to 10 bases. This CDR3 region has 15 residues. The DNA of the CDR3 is TGTGCCAGCAGCTTAACACAGCGGGGCACAGATACGCAGTATTTT. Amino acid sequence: CASSLTQRGTDTQYF.

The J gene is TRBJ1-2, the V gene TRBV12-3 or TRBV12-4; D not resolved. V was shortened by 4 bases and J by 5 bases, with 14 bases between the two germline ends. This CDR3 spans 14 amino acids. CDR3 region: CASSSTPGSYGYTF. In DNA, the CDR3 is TGTGCCAGCAGTTCCACCCCCGGATCTTATGGCTACACCTTC.

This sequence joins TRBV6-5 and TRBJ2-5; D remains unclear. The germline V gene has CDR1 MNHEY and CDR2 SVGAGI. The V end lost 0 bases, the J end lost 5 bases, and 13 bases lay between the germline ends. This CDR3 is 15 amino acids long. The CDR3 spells CASSYSDTGPETQYF. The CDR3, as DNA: TGTGCCAGCAGTTACTCGGATACGGGCCCCGAGACCCAGTACTTC.

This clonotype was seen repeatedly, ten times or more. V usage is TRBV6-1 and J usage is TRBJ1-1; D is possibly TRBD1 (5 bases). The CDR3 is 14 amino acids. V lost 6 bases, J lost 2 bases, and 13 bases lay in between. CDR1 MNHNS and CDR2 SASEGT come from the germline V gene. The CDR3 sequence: CASSPAGDNTEAFF. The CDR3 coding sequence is TGTGCCAGCAGCCCCGCGGGGGACAACACTGAAGCTTTCTTT.

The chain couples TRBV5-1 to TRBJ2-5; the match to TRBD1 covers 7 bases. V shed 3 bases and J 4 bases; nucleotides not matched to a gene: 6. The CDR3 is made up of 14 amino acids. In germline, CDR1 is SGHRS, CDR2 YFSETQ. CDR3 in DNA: TGCGCCAGCAGCTCCTCCAGGGGGACAGAGACCCAGTACTTC. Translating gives CASSSSRGTETQYF.

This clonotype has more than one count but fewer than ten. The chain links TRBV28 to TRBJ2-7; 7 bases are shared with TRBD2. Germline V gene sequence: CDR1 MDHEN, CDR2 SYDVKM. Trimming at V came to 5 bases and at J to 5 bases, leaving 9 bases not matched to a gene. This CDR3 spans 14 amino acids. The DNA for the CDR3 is TGTGCCAGCAGTCTATTGACTAGCCGGAACGAGCAGTACTTC. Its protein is CASSLLTSRNEQYF.

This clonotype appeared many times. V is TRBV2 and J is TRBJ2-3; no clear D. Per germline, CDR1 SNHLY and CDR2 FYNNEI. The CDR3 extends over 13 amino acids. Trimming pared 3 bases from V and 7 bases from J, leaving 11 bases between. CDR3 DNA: TGTGCCAGCAGTGATTTATCAATAAATACGCAGTATTTT. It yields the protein CASSDLSINTQYF.

CDR3 nucleotides: TGTGCCAGCAGCTCCGTCGGACAGCAGTTCTTC. Translated, it gives CASSSVGQQFF. The chain carries TRBV7-9 and TRBJ2-1; D unclear. The germline V and J ends were trimmed by 4 bases and 11 bases, with 9 bases remaining between them. This CDR3 is built from 11 residues. Per germline, CDR1 SEHNR and CDR2 FQNEAQ (reference sequence).

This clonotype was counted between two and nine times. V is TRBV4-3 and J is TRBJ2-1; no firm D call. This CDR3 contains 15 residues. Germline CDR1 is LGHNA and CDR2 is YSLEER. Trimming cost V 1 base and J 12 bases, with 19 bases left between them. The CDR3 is CASSQGFVRASPQFF. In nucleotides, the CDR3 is TGCGCCAGCAGCCAAGGTTTCGTAAGAGCTTCGCCGCAGTTCTTC.

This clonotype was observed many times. CDR3 residues: CASSLALSPGNEKLFF. CDR3 nucleotides: TGTGCCAGCAGCTTAGCGCTCTCCCCTGGGAATGAAAAACTGTTTTTT. The V and J genes are TRBV7-2 and TRBJ1-4, with D unresolved. Germline CDR1 reads SGHTA; CDR2 reads FQGNSA. V gave up 0 bases and J gave up 5 bases, with 13 bases separating them. The CDR3 sequence is 16 residues long.

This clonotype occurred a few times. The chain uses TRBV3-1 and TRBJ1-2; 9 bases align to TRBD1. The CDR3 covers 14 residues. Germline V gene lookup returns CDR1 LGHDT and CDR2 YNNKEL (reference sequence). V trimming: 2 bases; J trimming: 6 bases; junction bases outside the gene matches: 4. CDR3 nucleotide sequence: TGTGCCAGCAGCCAAAGGACAGGGGAAAATGGCTACACCTTC. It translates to CASSQRTGENGYTF. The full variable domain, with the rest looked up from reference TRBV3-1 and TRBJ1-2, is DTAVSQTPKYLVTQMGNDKSIKCEQNLGHDTMYWYKQDSKKFLKIMFSYNNKELIINETVPNRFSPKSPDKAHLNLHINSLELGDSAVYFCASSQRTGENGYTFGSGTRLTVV.

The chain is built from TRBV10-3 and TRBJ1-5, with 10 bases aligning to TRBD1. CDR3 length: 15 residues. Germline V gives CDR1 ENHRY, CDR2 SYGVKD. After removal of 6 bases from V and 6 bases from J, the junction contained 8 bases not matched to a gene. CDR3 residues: CAIRADRGRGQPQHF. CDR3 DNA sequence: TGTGCCATCAGGGCGGACAGGGGGAGAGGTCAGCCCCAGCATTTT.

The CDR3 DNA follows: TGTGCCAGCAGCTTAAACTCGTACGGGGAGCTGTTTTTT. It is translated as CASSLNSYGELFF. The V gene is TRBV7-2, the J gene TRBJ2-2, with D unclear. Deletions cut 2 bases from V and 7 bases from J, with 8 bases between. Germline V gene sequence: CDR1 SGHTA, CDR2 FQGNSA. This CDR3 has 13 amino acids.

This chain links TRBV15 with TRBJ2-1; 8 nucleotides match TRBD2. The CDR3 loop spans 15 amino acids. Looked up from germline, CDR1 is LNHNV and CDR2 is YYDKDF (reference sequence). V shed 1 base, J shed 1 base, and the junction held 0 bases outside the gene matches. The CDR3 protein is CATSRAGGSYNEQFF. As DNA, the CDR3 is TGTGCCACCAGCAGAGCGGGGGGGTCCTACAATGAGCAGTTCTTC.

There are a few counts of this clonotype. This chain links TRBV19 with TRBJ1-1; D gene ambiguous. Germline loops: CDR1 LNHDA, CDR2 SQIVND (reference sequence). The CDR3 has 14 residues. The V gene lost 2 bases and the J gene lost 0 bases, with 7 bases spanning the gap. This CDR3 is CASSIQAMNTEAFF. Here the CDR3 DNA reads TGTGCCAGTAGTATACAGGCCATGAACACTGAAGCTTTCTTT.

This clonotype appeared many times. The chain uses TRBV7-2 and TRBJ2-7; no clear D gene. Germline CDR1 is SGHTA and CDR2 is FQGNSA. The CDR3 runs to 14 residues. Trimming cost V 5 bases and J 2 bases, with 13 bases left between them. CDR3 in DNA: TGTGCCAGCAGCCCGCATGGTCCCCCCTACGAGCAGTACTTC. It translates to CASSPHGPPYEQYF.

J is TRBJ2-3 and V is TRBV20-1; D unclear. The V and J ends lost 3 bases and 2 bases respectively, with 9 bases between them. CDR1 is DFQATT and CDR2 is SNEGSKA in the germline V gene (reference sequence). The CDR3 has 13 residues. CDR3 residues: CSASPRPTDTQYF. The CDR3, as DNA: TGCAGTGCTAGTCCAAGGCCCACAGATACGCAGTATTTT.

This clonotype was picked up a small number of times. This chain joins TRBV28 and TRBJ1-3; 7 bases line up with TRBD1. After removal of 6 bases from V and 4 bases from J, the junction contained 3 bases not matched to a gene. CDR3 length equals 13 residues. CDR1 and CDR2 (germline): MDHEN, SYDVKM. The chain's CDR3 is CASRRGPGNTIYF. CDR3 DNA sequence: TGTGCCAGCAGAAGGGGGCCGGGAAACACCATATATTTT.

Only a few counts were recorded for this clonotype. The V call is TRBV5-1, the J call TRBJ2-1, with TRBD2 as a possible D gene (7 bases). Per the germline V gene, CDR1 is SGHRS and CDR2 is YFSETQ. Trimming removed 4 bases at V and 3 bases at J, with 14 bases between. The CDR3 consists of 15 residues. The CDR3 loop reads CASSPDGGLYNEQFF. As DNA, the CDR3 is TGCGCCAGCAGCCCTGACGGGGGGCTCTACAATGAGCAGTTCTTC.